This record concerns one T cell receptor beta chain sequence. The record originates from a study of blood T cell repertoires in COVID-19. About the study: Nucleic acid was either cDNA or gDNA, and it came from T cells, B-cell-depleted T cells, or PBMCs.

The data were produced by immunoSEQ multiplex PCR, yet TCRdb's version contains in-frame clones alone and is incomplete. The table shows 150,000 to 200,000 clones, with over 70% occurring only once. CDR3 length: 16 residues. The germline V gene has CDR1 SGHRS and CDR2 YFSETQ. The junction had 3 bases not matched to a gene; V was cut back by 3 bases and J by 0 bases. All enrollees were about 18 to 89 years old and from approximately 24 US areas. Participants in the exposed group had met a COVID-19 case in the 2 weeks before joining the study. The clonotype originates from an older man who had been exposed to COVID-19. Material: PBMCs or T cells enriched from blood (not recorded which). The J gene is TRBJ2-6, the V gene TRBV5-1; TRBD1 matches 7 bases. CDR3 nucleotides: TGCGCCAGCAGCTCGGGACAGCACTCTGGGGCCAACGTCCTGACTTTC. Amino acid sequence: CASSSGQHSGANVLTF.